This T cell receptor (beta chain) was identified during a study of T-cell memory formation after mild COVID-19. MiXCR, applied by TCRdb to the 5' RACE reads, yields one record per CDR3 protein. Of 450,000 to 650,000 distinct CDR3 sequences in the sample, less than 25% were seen once. Looked up from germline, CDR1 is SGHDN and CDR2 is FVKESK. Trimming took 0 bases from V and 5 from J, leaving 8 bases between them. CDR3 length equals 14 residues. V and J are TRBV14 and TRBJ2-1; D uncertain. This clonotype was sampled from an adult woman who had mild COVID-19 (a few samples of this study predate the infection). Cell type and time point are not known. Sequenced sample: PBMCs or a T cell subset sorted from them (not recorded which). CDR3 amino acids: CASSQDLINNEQFF. In DNA form, the CDR3 reads TGTGCCAGCAGCCAAGATCTAATAAACAATGAGCAGTTCTTC.